A selection of T cell receptor beta chains follows, all from one sample in a study of cytotoxic CD8 clonotypes in ibrutinib-treated CLL. Generated by immunoSEQ multiplex PCR, the TCRdb table keeps only in-frame clones and is missing some. The sample contains 58,000 or so clones, approximately 54% of which appear only once. Sequencing was performed on PBMCs, taken after 12 months of ibrutinib treatment. The receptors were gathered from a human donor with chronic lymphocytic leukemia. Each CDR3 is given with its conserved first and last residue. Expanded clones get a size class; other rows say once, few or many, or leave the size out.

CDR3aa: CASSEMVSSYEQYF
v_gene: TRBV6-1
j_gene: TRBJ2-7
abundance: NA

CDR3aa: CASSWTGESTGELFF
v_gene: TRBV5-5
j_gene: TRBJ2-2
abundance: many

CDR3aa: CASSLNGLETDTQYF
v_gene: TRBV5-1
j_gene: TRBJ2-3
abundance: NA

CDR3aa: CASTTPGGPGEAFF
v_gene: TRBV6-5
j_gene: TRBJ1-1
abundance: NA

CDR3aa: CASTPLGGLYGYTF
v_gene: TRBV6-6
j_gene: TRBJ1-2
abundance: NA

CDR3aa: CASSHSPDRGKSAQHF
v_gene: TRBV18
j_gene: TRBJ1-5
abundance: NA

CDR3aa: CASSQVRYWGQGQEDEQFF
v_gene: TRBV4-1
j_gene: TRBJ2-1
abundance: NA

CDR3aa: CASSRLGAYEQYF
v_gene: TRBV13
j_gene: TRBJ2-7
abundance: NA

CDR3aa: CASSIEGGLDYEQYF
v_gene: TRBV19
j_gene: TRBJ2-7
abundance: NA

CDR3aa: CASATGVFYEQYF
v_gene: TRBV5-1
j_gene: TRBJ2-7
abundance: NA

CDR3aa: CASSPRQGSTNEKLFF
v_gene: TRBV18
j_gene: TRBJ1-4
abundance: many

CDR3aa: CASSVGIAVRTDTQYF
v_gene: TRBV9
j_gene: TRBJ2-3
abundance: NA

CDR3aa: CASSYEASSGANVLTF
v_gene: TRBV6-5
j_gene: TRBJ2-6
abundance: NA

CDR3aa: CASRSKDNSPLHF
v_gene: TRBV6-5
j_gene: TRBJ1-6
abundance: once

CDR3aa: CASSYRGHGAFF
v_gene: TRBV6-5
j_gene: TRBJ1-1
abundance: NA

CDR3aa: CASSGSLMHEQYF
v_gene: TRBV5-6
j_gene: TRBJ2-7
abundance: NA

CDR3aa: CSVSSFTEAFF
v_gene: TRBV29-1
j_gene: TRBJ1-1
abundance: few

CDR3aa: CAWSVLSAAREPQHF
v_gene: TRBV30
j_gene: TRBJ1-5
abundance: NA

CDR3aa: CSVGVDTQYF
v_gene: TRBV29-1
j_gene: TRBJ2-3
abundance: NA

CDR3aa: CASSTPAGANYGYTF
v_gene: TRBV28
j_gene: TRBJ1-2
abundance: medium-sized

CDR3aa: CASSLGPFIGISSYEQYF
v_gene: TRBV5-1
j_gene: TRBJ2-7
abundance: few

CDR3aa: CASSSPGTGGEKLFF
v_gene: TRBV6-5
j_gene: TRBJ1-4
abundance: NA

CDR3aa: CASSPSGSMNEQFF
v_gene: TRBV19
j_gene: TRBJ2-1
abundance: NA

CDR3aa: CATRTSGGEYNEQFF
v_gene: TRBV10-3
j_gene: TRBJ2-1
abundance: NA

CDR3aa: CASRAERNEQFF
v_gene: TRBV5-1
j_gene: TRBJ2-1
abundance: few

CDR3aa: CASSQLGGSLSTDTQYF
v_gene: TRBV4-1
j_gene: TRBJ2-3
abundance: NA

CDR3aa: CASRKSLAGKQETQYF
v_gene: TRBV5-4
j_gene: TRBJ2-5
abundance: NA